This entry is about one T cell receptor (beta chain). This specimen belongs to a study of blood T cell repertoires in COVID-19. The CDR3 runs 12 residues. The V and J ends lost 7 bases and 5 bases respectively, with 9 bases between them. Germline V gene data show CDR1 as MNHNY and CDR2 as SVGAGI (reference sequence). In the source study's methods: Reference gene primer amplification gave nucleated cell count estimates. The assay was immunoSEQ multiplex PCR, and TCRdb's table has in-frame clones only and misses some. That table furnishes V, J and clone size, whereas the DNA furnished D and trimming. The table lists about 48,000 clones, just over 90% of them singletons.

The receptor's source is a man aged 65 to 79 with acute or convalescent COVID-19. The sample comprised peripheral blood. This sequence joins TRBV6-6 and TRBJ1-5; possibly TRBD1 for D (6 bases). The CDR3 DNA follows: TGTGCCAGCAAACAGGGATATCAGCCCCAGCATTTT. It codes for CASKQGYQPQHF.